The T cell receptor beta chain described here comes from a study of blood T cell repertoires in COVID-19. In the original workflow: From reference gene primer amplification, estimates of nucleated cell counts were derived. Only in-frame clones appear in the TCRdb table, and some are missing; sequencing was by immunoSEQ multiplex PCR. D and trimming were read from the DNA, whereas the V and J calls and clone size are those reported in that table. The table lists about 200,000 clones, under 90% of them singletons, with roughly 7.8% in the top ten. Germline CDR1 is LGHDT and CDR2 is YNNKEL (reference sequence). The CDR3 has 13 residues. Deletions cut 4 bases from V and 5 bases from J, with 12 bases between.

The J gene is TRBJ2-7, the V gene TRBV3-1 (or the pseudogene TRBV3-2); perhaps TRBD1 as D (6 bases). This clonotype was sampled from a woman of 80 years or more with COVID-19, enrolled during active disease. Sample: peripheral blood. As DNA, the CDR3 is TGTGCCAGCAGCCTAAGACAGGACAACGAGCAGTACTTC. Residues: CASSLRQDNEQYF.